This T cell receptor beta chain was identified in a study of identifying expanded T cells in peripheral blood. Trimming cost V 0 bases and J 11 bases, with 13 bases left between them. This CDR3 has 13 amino acids. Germline values: CDR1 MNHNS, CDR2 SASEGT. Regarding this clone: Antigen specificity is unknown.

Study-level results: Over about two and four weeks, about 15 and 19 clones changed, versus around 1.2 between replicates. Clone count variance between roughly 2-week samples rose with total template count.

Data came from immunoSEQ multiplex PCR; TCRdb stores just in-frame clones and leaves some out. The data contain roughly 120,000 clones, 88% of them seen just once; the ten biggest clones take up 7% to 9%. Sequenced sample: blood. The clonotype was recovered from a person aged 18 to 75 in good health. The genes are TRBV6-1 and TRBJ1-1; D perhaps matches TRBD1 (5 bases). The CDR3 DNA reads TGTGCCAGCAGTGAAGCCCCAGGGATGACTGCTTTCTTT. It translates to CASSEAPGMTAFF.